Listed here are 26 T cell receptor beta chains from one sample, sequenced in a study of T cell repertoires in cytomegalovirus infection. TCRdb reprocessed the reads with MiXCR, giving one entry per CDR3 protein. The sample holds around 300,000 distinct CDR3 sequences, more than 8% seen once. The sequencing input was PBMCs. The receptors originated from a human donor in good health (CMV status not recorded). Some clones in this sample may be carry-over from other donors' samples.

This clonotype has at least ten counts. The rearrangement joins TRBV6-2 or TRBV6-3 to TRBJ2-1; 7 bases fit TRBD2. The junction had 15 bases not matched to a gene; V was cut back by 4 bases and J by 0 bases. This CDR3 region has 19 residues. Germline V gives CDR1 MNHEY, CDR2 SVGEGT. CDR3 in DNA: TGTGCCAGCAGTTTACTCGGCCTGACTAGCCCGAGCTCCTACAATGAGCAGTTCTTC. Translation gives CASSLLGLTSPSSYNEQFF.

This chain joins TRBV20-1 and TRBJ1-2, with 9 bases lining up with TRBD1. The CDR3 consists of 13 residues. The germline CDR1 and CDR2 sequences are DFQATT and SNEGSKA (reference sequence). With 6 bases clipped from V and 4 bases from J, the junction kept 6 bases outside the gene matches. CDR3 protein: CSAGTGKGYGYTF. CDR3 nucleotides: TGCAGTGCCGGGACAGGGAAAGGCTATGGCTACACCTTC.

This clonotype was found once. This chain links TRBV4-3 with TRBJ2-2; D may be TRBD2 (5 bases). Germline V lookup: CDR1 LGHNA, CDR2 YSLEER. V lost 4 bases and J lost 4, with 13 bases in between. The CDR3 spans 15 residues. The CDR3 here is CASSPSPRVTGELFF. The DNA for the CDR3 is TGCGCCAGCAGCCCATCCCCGCGGGTCACCGGGGAGCTGTTTTTT.

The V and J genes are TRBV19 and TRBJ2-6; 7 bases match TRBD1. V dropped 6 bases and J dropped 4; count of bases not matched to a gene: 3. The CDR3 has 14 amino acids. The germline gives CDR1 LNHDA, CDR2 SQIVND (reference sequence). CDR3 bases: TGTGCCAGTAGCCCACAGGGGGGGGCCAACGTCCTGACTTTC. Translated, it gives CASSPQGGANVLTF.

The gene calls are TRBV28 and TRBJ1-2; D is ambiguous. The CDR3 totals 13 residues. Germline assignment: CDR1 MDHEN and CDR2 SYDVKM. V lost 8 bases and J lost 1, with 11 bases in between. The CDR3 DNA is TGTGCCAGCTACGACGGGATTAACTATGGCTACACCTTC. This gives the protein CASYDGINYGYTF.

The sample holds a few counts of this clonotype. The CDR3 reads CASSQGSGRGATGELFF. CDR3 nucleotide sequence: TGTGCCAGCAGCCAAGGTAGCGGGAGAGGGGCCACCGGGGAGCTGTTTTTT. V usage is TRBV4-2 and J usage is TRBJ2-2; 9 nucleotides line up with TRBD2. J gave up 4 bases and V 1 base, and 7 bases lay outside the gene matches. The germline V gene encodes CDR1 LGHNA and CDR2 YNFKEQ. The CDR3 extends over 17 amino acids.

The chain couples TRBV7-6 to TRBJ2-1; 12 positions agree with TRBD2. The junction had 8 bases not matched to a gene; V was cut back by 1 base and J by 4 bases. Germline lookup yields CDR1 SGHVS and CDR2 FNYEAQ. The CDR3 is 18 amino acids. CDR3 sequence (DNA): TGTGCCAGCAGCTTAGATGCTAGCGGGAGGGCCTGGTACAATGAGCAGTTCTTC. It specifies CASSLDASGRAWYNEQFF.

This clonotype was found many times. This chain's CDR3 is CASSSLGGGAGEQYF. In DNA form, the CDR3 reads TGTGCCAGCAGCTCCCTGGGCGGGGGGGCGGGCGAGCAGTACTTC. The chain has TRBV7-2 and TRBJ2-7; 9 bases are shared with TRBD2. Germline loops: CDR1 SGHTA, CDR2 FQGNSA. The ends lost 4 bases at V and 6 bases at J; junction bases unmatched: 10. The CDR3 spans 15 residues.

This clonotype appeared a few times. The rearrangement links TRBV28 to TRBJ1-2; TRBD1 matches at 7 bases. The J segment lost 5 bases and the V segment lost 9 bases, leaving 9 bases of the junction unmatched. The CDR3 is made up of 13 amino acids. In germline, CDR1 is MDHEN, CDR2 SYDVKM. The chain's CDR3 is CASHTGVGYGYTF. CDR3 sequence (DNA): TGTGCCAGTCACACAGGGGTTGGGTATGGCTACACCTTC.

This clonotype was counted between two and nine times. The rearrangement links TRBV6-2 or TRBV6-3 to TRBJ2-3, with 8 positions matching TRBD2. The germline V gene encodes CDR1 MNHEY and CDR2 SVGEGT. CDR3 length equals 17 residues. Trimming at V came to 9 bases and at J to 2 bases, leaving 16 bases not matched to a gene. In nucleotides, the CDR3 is TGTGCCAGTACGGGACTAGATAAGATTTCTTCCACAGATACGCAGTATTTT. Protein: CASTGLDKISSTDTQYF.

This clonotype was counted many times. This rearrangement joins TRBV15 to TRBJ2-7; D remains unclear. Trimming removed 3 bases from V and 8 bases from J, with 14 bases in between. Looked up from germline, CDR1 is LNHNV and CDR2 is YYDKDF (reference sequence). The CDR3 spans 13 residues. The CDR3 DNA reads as TGTGCCACCAGCAGGGTCCCCAGCTCTCAGCAGTACTTC. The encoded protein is CATSRVPSSQQYF.

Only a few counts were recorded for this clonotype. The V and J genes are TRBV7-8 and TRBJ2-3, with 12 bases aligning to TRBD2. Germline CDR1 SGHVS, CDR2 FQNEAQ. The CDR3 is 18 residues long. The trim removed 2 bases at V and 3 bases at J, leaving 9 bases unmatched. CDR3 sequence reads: CASSLMLAGGPRTDTQYF. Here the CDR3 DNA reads TGTGCCAGCAGCTTAATGCTAGCGGGGGGGCCGAGGACAGATACGCAGTATTTT.

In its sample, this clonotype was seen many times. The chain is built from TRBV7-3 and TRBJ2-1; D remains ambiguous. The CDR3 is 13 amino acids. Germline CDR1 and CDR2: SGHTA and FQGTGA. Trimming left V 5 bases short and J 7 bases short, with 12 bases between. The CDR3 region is CASSVSRVNEQFF. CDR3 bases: TGTGCCAGCAGCGTGTCAAGGGTAAATGAGCAGTTCTTC.

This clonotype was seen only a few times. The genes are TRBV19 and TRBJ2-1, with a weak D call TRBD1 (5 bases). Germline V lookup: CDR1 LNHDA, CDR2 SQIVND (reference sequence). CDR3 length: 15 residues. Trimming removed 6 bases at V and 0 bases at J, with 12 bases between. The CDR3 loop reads CASRATASSYNEQFF. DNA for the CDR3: TGTGCCAGTAGAGCGACAGCTAGCTCCTACAATGAGCAGTTCTTC.

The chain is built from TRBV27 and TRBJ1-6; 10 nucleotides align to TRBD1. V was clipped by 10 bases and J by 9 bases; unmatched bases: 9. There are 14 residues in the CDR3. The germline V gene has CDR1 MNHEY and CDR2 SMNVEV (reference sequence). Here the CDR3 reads CAMDRDRGSSPLHF. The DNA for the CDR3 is TGTGCCATGGACCGGGACAGGGGTAGTTCACCCCTCCACTTT.

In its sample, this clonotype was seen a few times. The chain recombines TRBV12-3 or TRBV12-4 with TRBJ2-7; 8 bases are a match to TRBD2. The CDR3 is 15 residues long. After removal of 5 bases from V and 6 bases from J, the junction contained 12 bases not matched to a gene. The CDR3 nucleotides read TGTGCCAGCAGTAATCGGGCGGGAGGTACTTCCGAGCAGTACTTC. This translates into CASSNRAGGTSEQYF.

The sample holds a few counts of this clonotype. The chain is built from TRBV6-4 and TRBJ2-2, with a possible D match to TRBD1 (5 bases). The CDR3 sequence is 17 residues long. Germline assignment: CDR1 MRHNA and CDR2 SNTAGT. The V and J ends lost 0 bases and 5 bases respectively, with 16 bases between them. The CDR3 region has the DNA TGTGCCAGCAGTGACTCGCTGCAGGGAATGGGGACCGGGGAGCTGTTTTTT. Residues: CASSDSLQGMGTGELFF.

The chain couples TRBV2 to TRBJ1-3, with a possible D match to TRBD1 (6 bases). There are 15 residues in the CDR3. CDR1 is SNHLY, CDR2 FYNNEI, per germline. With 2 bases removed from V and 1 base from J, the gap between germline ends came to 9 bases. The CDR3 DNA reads TGTGCCAGCAGTGAACTACAGGGATCTGGAAACACCATATATTTT. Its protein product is CASSELQGSGNTIYF.

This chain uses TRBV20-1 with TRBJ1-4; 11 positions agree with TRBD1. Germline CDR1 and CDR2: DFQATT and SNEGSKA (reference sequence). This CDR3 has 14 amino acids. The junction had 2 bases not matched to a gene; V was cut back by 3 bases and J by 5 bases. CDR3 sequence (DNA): TGCAGTGCTAGTGGGACAGGGGGAAATGAAAAACTGTTTTTT. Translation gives CSASGTGGNEKLFF.

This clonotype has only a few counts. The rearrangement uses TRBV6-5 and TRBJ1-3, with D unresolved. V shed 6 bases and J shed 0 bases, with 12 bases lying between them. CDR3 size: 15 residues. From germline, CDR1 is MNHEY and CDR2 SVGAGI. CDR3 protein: CASRKARDSGNTIYF. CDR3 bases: TGTGCCAGCAGGAAGGCCCGGGACTCTGGAAACACCATATATTTT.

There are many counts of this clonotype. CDR3 protein: CASSLLSLQGRRGAFF. The DNA of the CDR3 is TGTGCCAGCAGTCTCTTATCTTTACAGGGGAGGAGAGGTGCTTTCTTT. V and J are TRBV28 and TRBJ1-1; TRBD1 aligns across 7 bases. Germline V gene lookup returns CDR1 MDHEN and CDR2 SYDVKM. The junction had 20 bases not matched to a gene; V was cut back by 5 bases and J by 11 bases. There are 16 residues in the CDR3.

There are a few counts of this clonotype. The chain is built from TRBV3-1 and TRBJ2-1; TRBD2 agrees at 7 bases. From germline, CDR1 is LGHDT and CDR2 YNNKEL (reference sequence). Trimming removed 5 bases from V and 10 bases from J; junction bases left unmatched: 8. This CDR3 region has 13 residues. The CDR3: CASSTRLAREQFF. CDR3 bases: TGTGCCAGCAGCACCAGACTAGCTCGGGAGCAGTTCTTC.

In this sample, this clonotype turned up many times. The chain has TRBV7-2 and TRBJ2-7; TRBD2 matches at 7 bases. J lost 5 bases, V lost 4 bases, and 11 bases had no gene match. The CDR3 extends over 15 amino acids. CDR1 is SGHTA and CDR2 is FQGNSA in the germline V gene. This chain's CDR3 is CASSSPLRERNEQYF. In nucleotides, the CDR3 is TGTGCCAGCAGCTCCCCTCTGCGGGAGAGAAACGAGCAGTACTTC.

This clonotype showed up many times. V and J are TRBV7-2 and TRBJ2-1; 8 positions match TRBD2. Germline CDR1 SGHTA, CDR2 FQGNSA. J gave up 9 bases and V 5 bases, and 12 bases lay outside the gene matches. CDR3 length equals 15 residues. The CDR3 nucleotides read TGTGCCAGCAGCCCGGGGGGGACTCCCCGGGTTGAGCAGTTCTTC. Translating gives CASSPGGTPRVEQFF.

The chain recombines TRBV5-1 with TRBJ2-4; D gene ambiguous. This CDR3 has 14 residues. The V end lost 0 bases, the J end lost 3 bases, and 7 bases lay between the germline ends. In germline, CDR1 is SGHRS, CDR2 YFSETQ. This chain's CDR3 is CASSLDVDKNIQYF. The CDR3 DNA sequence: TGCGCCAGCAGCTTGGATGTGGACAAAAACATTCAGTACTTC.

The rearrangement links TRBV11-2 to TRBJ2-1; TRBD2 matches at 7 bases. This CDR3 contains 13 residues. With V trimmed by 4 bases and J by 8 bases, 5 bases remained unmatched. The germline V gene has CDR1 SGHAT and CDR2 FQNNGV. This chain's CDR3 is CASSSEGRDEQFF. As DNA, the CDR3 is TGTGCCAGCAGCTCGGAAGGGAGGGATGAGCAGTTCTTC.